Presented here are 15 T cell receptor beta chains from one specimen sequenced in a study of neurological immune-mediated disorders. From the 5' RACE reads, TCRdb called clonotypes with MiXCR, one entry per CDR3 protein. The sample includes around 15,000 distinct CDR3 sequences, about 20% of them seen just once. The sequenced material came from PBMCs. The receptors were sampled from a man in his fifties in good health.

With regard to this clonotype: Because the CDR3's place on the DNA is in doubt, the DNA is left out and the CDR3 is given as listed by TCRdb. The chain combines TRBV5-1 with TRBJ2-5; TRBD1 is the table's D call and was not checked against the DNA. The CDR3 spans 21 amino acids, including both terminal residues. The germline CDR1 and CDR2 sequences are SGHRS and YFSETQ. CDR3 amino acids: CASSFYICSAMFRTGEETQYF.

This clonotype is categorized as medium-sized. The chain combines TRBV5-1 with TRBJ2-7; no firm D call. In germline, CDR1 is SGHRS, CDR2 YFSETQ. The CDR3 has 13 residues. V lost 0 bases and J lost 7, with 11 bases in between. Written as DNA, the CDR3 is TGCGCCAGCAGCTTGGTAGCCCTCGGGGAGCAGTACTTC. Amino acids: CASSLVALGEQYF.

This clonotype was observed at least ten times. The genes are TRBV2 and TRBJ2-5, with no clear D. Germline V gene data show CDR1 as SNHLY and CDR2 as FYNNEI. V was clipped by 6 bases and J by 4 bases, with 9 bases between them. The CDR3 contains 12 residues. CDR3 in DNA: TGTGCCAGCAGGAAGGACGGAGAGACCCAGTACTTC. It codes for CASRKDGETQYF.

To note about this clonotype: This clone may be a read error of a much larger clone one base away. J is TRBJ2-5 and V is TRBV20-1; D unresolved. Per germline, CDR1 DFQATT and CDR2 SNEGSKA (reference sequence). The CDR3 is 11 residues long. The ends were cut back, 3 bases at V and 9 bases at J, with 11 bases in the middle. The CDR3 here is CSASADPAQYF. The CDR3 DNA reads as TGCAGTGCTAGCGCGGACCCCGCCCAGTACTTC.

This clonotype appeared many times. Relative to the germline gene, one junction end is altered; a read error may explain this. This chain links TRBV7-6 with TRBJ1-5; D perhaps matches TRBD1 (6 bases). Germline loops: CDR1 SGHVS, CDR2 FNYEAQ. The CDR3 covers 18 residues. The CDR3 DNA sequence: TGTGCCAGCAGTTTAGGGCTCCGGGACAAGGCCGGCAATCAGCCCCAGCATTTT. Protein product: CASSLGLRDKAGNQPQHF.

At least ten counts were recorded for this clonotype. This sequence may be a read error, since a much larger clone differs from it by one base. The conserved closing phenylalanine or tryptophan is absent in this CDR3, likely reflecting a read error. V gene TRBV12-3 or TRBV12-4 combines with J gene TRBJ1-5; 10 bases are shared with TRBD1. Unmatched junction bases numbered 0, after V lost 3 bases and J lost 4 bases. The CDR3 is made up of 14 amino acids. The DNA of the CDR3 is TGTGCCAGCAGTTTGGACAGGGGGAATCAGCCCCAGCATCTT. The encoded protein is CASSLDRGNQPQHL.

This clonotype was counted between two and nine times. The CDR3 DNA follows: TGTGCCAGCAGTCAGGCGGCCCGGCGACAAGAGACCCAGTACTTC. The encoded protein is CASSQAARRQETQYF. This sequence joins TRBV7-2 and TRBJ2-5; D gene unclear. The CDR3 totals 15 residues. Trimming pared 6 bases from V and 2 bases from J, leaving 16 bases between. CDR1 SGHTA and CDR2 FQGNSA come from the germline V gene.

This clonotype was counted ten times or more. This chain connects TRBV9 to TRBJ2-2; TRBD2 aligns across 8 bases. After removal of 0 bases from V and 6 bases from J, the junction contained 7 bases not matched to a gene. The CDR3 extends over 16 amino acids. CDR1 and CDR2 from the germline V gene are SGDLS and YYNGEE. CDR3 DNA: TGTGCCAGCAGCGTAGATGTAGCGGGAAGGGCCGGGGAGCTGTTTTTT. Residues: CASSVDVAGRAGELFF.

This clonotype appeared many times. The chain uses TRBV29-1 and TRBJ2-3; D might be TRBD2 (6 bases). The V end was cut by 7 bases, the J end by 5 bases, with 16 bases between. Per germline, CDR1 SQVTM and CDR2 ANQGSEA. This CDR3 is built from 13 residues. CDR3 amino acids: CSGRGGKVDTQYF. DNA for the CDR3: TGCAGCGGGCGTGGGGGGAAGGTAGATACGCAGTATTTT.

The V call is TRBV18, the J call TRBJ2-3, with 10 nucleotides matching TRBD2. Unmatched junction bases numbered 8, after V lost 1 base and J lost 10 bases. The CDR3 spans 15 residues. CDR1 and CDR2 (germline): KGHSH, LQKENI. CDR3 nucleotides: TGTGCCAGCTCACCACAAGCGGGAGGGCCCGGGCCGCAGTATTTT. Translating gives CASSPQAGGPGPQYF. Variable domain in full (rest from reference TRBV18 and TRBJ2-3): NAGVMQNPRHLVRRRGQEARLRCSPMKGHSHVYWYRQLPEEGLKFMVYLQKENIIDESGMPKERFSAEFPKEGPSILRIQQVVRGDSAAYFCASSPQAGGPGPQYFGPGTRLTVL.

V usage is TRBV5-1 and J usage is TRBJ2-1; D is ambiguous. The germline V gene has CDR1 SGHRS and CDR2 YFSETQ. The CDR3 covers 11 residues. Between the trimmed V and J ends, which lost 7 bases and 8 bases, there was a span of 10 bases. The CDR3 coding sequence is TGCGCCAGCGTCTTGGTCGATGAGCAGTTCTTC. Translated, it gives CASVLVDEQFF.

This clonotype was observed many times. The chain couples TRBV15 to TRBJ2-3, with no clear D. Trimming shortened V by 0 bases and J by 0 bases, and 7 bases separated the two germline ends. Per germline, CDR1 LNHNV and CDR2 YYDKDF (reference sequence). The length of the CDR3 is 15 residues. CDR3 sequence (DNA): TGTGCCACCAGCAGAGATCCGGAAAGCACAGATACGCAGTATTTT. This codes for CATSRDPESTDTQYF.

This clonotype was recorded at least ten times. This chain connects TRBV20-1 to TRBJ2-7; TRBD1 or TRBD2 may be the D gene (5 bases each). The germline gives CDR1 DFQATT, CDR2 SNEGSKA (reference sequence). Trimming took 5 bases from V and 7 from J, leaving 6 bases between them. CDR3 length equals 9 residues. For the CDR3, the DNA is TGCAGTGCTGAGGGGGAGCAGTACTTC. Translation gives CSAEGEQYF.

The rearrangement joins TRBV14 to TRBJ2-5; the D gene is possibly TRBD1 (6 bases). Trimming cost V 0 bases and J 4 bases, with 15 bases left between them. The germline gives CDR1 SGHDN, CDR2 FVKESK. The CDR3 length is 16 residues. The DNA of the CDR3 is TGTGCCAGCAGCCAAGAGGGTAGGGGGATCGGAGAGACCCAGTACTTC. It specifies CASSQEGRGIGETQYF. Complete variable domain (other parts from reference TRBV14 and TRBJ2-5): EAGVTQFPSHSVIEKGQTVTLRCDPISGHDNLYWYRRVMGKEIKFLLHFVKESKQDESGMPNNRFLAERTGGTYSTLKVQPAELEDSGVYFCASSQEGRGIGETQYFGPGTRLLVL.

This clonotype was observed at least ten times. The chain employs TRBV11-2 and TRBJ2-7, with 13 bases matching TRBD2. V lost 0 bases, J lost 4 bases, and 3 bases stayed unmatched. Germline loops: CDR1 SGHAT, CDR2 FQNNGV. The CDR3 is made up of 16 amino acids. Written as DNA, the CDR3 is TGTGCCAGCAGCTTAGAGGGACTAGCGGGGATTTACGAGCAGTACTTC. Amino acid sequence: CASSLEGLAGIYEQYF.